This note documents a single TCR beta chain sequence. This record comes from a study of blood T cell repertoires in COVID-19. Whole-study context: COVID-19 samples, acute and convalescent, were from the United States, Italy and Spain. T cells, B-cell-depleted T cells, or PBMCs provided the cDNA or gDNA that served as material.

Participants came from roughly 23 US areas, aged about 18 to 89 years. The CDR3 totals 14 residues. With 2 bases removed from V and 10 bases from J, the gap between germline ends came to 15 bases. The germline V gene has CDR1 LGHNA and CDR2 YSLEER. The method was immunoSEQ multiplex PCR; TCRdb's version includes in-frame clones alone and lacks a portion of them. The sample has approximately 250,000 clones; around 84% are singletons. The source material was PBMCs or T cells enriched from blood (not recorded which). The receptor comes from a man younger than 40 with acute COVID-19. The chain employs TRBV4-3 and TRBJ2-1; D may be TRBD2 (6 bases). DNA for the CDR3: TGCGCCAGCAGCCAATTACTGAGAGCGGGCGAGCAGTTCTTC. Translating it yields CASSQLLRAGEQFF.